The sequence of this T cell receptor (beta chain) was determined in a study of T cell changes during pregnancy in multiple sclerosis. Generated by immunoSEQ multiplex PCR, the TCRdb table keeps only in-frame clones and is missing some. The repertoire holds about 59,000 clones, with 93% as singletons. Germline V gene sequence: CDR1 MNHEY, CDR2 SMNVEV (reference sequence). This CDR3 comprises 14 residues. Trimming at V came to 6 bases and at J to 3 bases, leaving 3 bases not matched to a gene. The genes are TRBV27 and TRBJ2-3; 10 bases agree with TRBD2. The clonotype originates from a female donor with multiple sclerosis, enrolled in a pregnancy study. The sample in question was CD4+ T cells from peripheral blood mononuclear cells, obtained before pregnancy. CDR3 sequence reads: CASRPSGSTDTQYF. The DNA of the CDR3 is TGTGCCAGCAGACCTAGCGGGAGTACAGATACGCAGTATTTT.